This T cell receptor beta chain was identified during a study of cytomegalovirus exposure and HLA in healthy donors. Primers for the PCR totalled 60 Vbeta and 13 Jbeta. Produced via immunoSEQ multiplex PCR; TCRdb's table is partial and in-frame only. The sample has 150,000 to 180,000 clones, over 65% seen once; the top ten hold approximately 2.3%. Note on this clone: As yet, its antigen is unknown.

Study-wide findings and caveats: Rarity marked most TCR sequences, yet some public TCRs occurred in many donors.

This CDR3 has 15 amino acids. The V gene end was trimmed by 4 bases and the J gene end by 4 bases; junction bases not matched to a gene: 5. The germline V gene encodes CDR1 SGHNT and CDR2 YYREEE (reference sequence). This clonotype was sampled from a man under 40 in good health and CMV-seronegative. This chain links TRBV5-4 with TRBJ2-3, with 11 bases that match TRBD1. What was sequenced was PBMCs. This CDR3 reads CASSNGQGAPDTQYF. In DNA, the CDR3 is TGTGCCAGCAGCAACGGACAGGGGGCCCCAGATACGCAGTATTTT.